This T cell receptor beta chain was recovered during a study of T-cell memory formation after mild COVID-19. Study-wide findings and caveats: Contracting CD4+ clones were located mainly in CM and EM, and CD8+ clones in EMRA.

Libraries for TCRalpha and TCRbeta carried sample barcodes and unique molecular identifiers via 5'RACE. TCRdb analysed the 5' RACE reads with MiXCR anew, one entry per CDR3 protein. The data hold about half a million distinct CDR3 sequences, with roughly 18% observed a single time. Note on this clonotype: No antigen is known for it.

This CDR3 has 17 residues. V was pared by 2 bases and J by 5 bases, with 18 bases between. Germline V CDR1 and CDR2: MNHEY, SMNVEV (reference sequence). The J gene is TRBJ1-4, the V gene TRBV27; tentative D call: TRBD1 (6 bases). This clonotype was obtained from an adult woman who had mild COVID-19 (a few samples of this study predate the infection). Cell type and time point are not known. Sequenced material: PBMCs or a T cell subset sorted from them (not recorded which). The CDR3 spells CASSLGYTGTLNEKLFF. DNA for the CDR3: TGTGCCAGCAGTTTAGGGTATACAGGGACTCTCAATGAAAAACTGTTTTTT.